Following are 14 T cell receptor beta chains from one sample sequenced in a study of shared clonotypes between healthy human individuals. This table comes from immunoSEQ multiplex PCR, and its TCRdb copy is limited to in-frame clones, with some not included. The table has some 580,000 clones, around 97% seen once. The sample taken for sequencing was naive CD4+ T cells sorted from blood. The subset was: CD45RA+ positively selected. The receptors derive from a woman between 25 and 40 years old in good health.

The chain combines TRBV27 with TRBJ1-2, with a tentative D call TRBD1 (5 bases). Germline V gives CDR1 MNHEY, CDR2 SMNVEV (reference sequence). Trimming took 2 bases from V and 0 from J, leaving 7 bases between them. The CDR3 covers 14 residues. The CDR3, as DNA: TGTGCCAGCAGTTTAGGGGGTACTAACTATGGCTACACCTTC. Its protein product is CASSLGGTNYGYTF.

The chain uses TRBV29-1 and TRBJ2-7; possible D gene TRBD2, 6 bases. V lost 7 bases to trimming and J lost 0 bases, with 16 bases between them. Germline V gene sequence: CDR1 SQVTM, CDR2 ANQGSEA. The length of the CDR3 is 14 residues. CDR3 DNA: TGCAGCGCTACATACTTAGCGGACTCCTACGAGCAGTACTTC. It is translated as CSATYLADSYEQYF.

About this clone itself: This CDR3 is also generated by other DNA sequences in the sample. The chain employs TRBV28 and TRBJ2-1; 11 nucleotides align to TRBD2. J gave up 4 bases and V 5 bases, and 4 bases lay outside the gene matches. The CDR3 has 15 amino acids. Germline V lookup: CDR1 MDHEN, CDR2 SYDVKM. The CDR3 sequence is CASSPGTSGYNEQFF. The CDR3 region has the DNA TGTGCCAGCAGTCCCGGGACTAGCGGATACAATGAGCAGTTCTTC.

The table lists this clone with a count of one. V gene TRBV9 combines with J gene TRBJ1-1; D is perhaps TRBD1 (5 bases). The CDR3 runs to 16 residues. V was pared by 0 bases and J by 0 bases, with 12 bases between. Germline CDR1 SGDLS, CDR2 YYNGEE. CDR3 sequence (DNA): TGTGCCAGCAGCGTAGAAGGGGCTCCTATGAACACTGAAGCTTTCTTT. Translating it yields CASSVEGAPMNTEAFF. The full variable domain, rest sourced from reference TRBV9 and TRBJ1-1, is DSGVTQTPKHLITATGQRVTLRCSPRSGDLSVYWYQQSLDQGLQFLIQYYNGEERAKGNILERFSAQQFPDLHSELNLSSLELGDSALYFCASSVEGAPMNTEAFFGQGTRLTVV.

The rearrangement uses TRBV11-2 and TRBJ2-7; 11 bases are a match to TRBD1. This CDR3 contains 16 residues. J gave up 3 bases and V 3 bases, and 7 bases lay outside the gene matches. From germline, CDR1 is SGHAT and CDR2 FQNNGV. This CDR3 is CASSLHSGTGGYEQYF. CDR3 in DNA: TGTGCCAGCAGCTTGCATAGTGGGACAGGGGGCTACGAGCAGTACTTC.

The sample holds one count of this clone. CDR3 residues: CASLQSVGGGDTDTQYF. The CDR3 coding sequence is TGTGCCAGCCTCCAGTCCGTGGGCGGTGGGGACACAGATACGCAGTATTTT. J is TRBJ2-3 and V is TRBV28; no clear D gene. The CDR3 extends over 17 amino acids. Germline V gene data show CDR1 as MDHEN and CDR2 as SYDVKM. The V and J ends lost 8 bases and 2 bases respectively, with 23 bases between them.

The rearrangement links TRBV6-1 to TRBJ2-1; 10 bases line up with TRBD2. J gave up 4 bases and V 6 bases, and 9 bases lay outside the gene matches. This CDR3 spans 16 amino acids. Germline V gene sequence: CDR1 MNHNS, CDR2 SASEGT. Here the CDR3 reads CASSEIGLAEYNEQFF. CDR3 nucleotides: TGTGCCAGCAGCGAAATAGGACTAGCGGAGTACAATGAGCAGTTCTTC.

A few counts support this clone. J is TRBJ1-2 and V is TRBV10-3; 9 bases fit TRBD1. The CDR3 extends over 15 amino acids. V lost 7 bases to trimming and J lost 4 bases; unmatched junction nucleotides: 10. Germline assignment: CDR1 ENHRY and CDR2 SYGVKD. The CDR3 sequence: CAIMGDRDLLYGYTF. The CDR3 DNA sequence: TGTGCCATCATGGGGGACAGGGACCTTCTCTATGGCTACACCTTC.

For this clone: Other DNA sequences in this sample translate to the same CDR3. The J gene is TRBJ1-2, the V gene TRBV4-1, with unresolved D. The CDR3 covers 13 residues. V lost 0 bases and J lost 4, with 6 bases in between. Germline V gives CDR1 MGHRA, CDR2 YSYEKL. In DNA, the CDR3 is TGCGCCAGCAGCCAAGATCGGGCCTATGGCTACACCTTC. Protein sequence: CASSQDRAYGYTF.

This rearrangement joins TRBV7-2 to TRBJ2-2; no clear D. Trimming took off 7 bases at V and 7 bases at J, with 7 bases between the two ends. CDR3 length: 11 residues. Germline lookup yields CDR1 SGHTA and CDR2 FQGNSA. The CDR3 reads CASIQSGELFF. CDR3 sequence (DNA): TGTGCCAGCATACAAAGCGGGGAGCTGTTTTTT.

The genes are TRBV29-1 and TRBJ2-7; 8 bases are shared with TRBD1. Germline values: CDR1 SQVTM, CDR2 ANQGSEA. V was pared by 7 bases and J by 7 bases, with 6 bases of the junction left unmatched. The CDR3 is 11 amino acids. The CDR3 loop reads CSADRGEEQYF. As DNA, the CDR3 is TGCAGCGCTGACAGGGGCGAGGAGCAGTACTTC.

The chain combines TRBV10-1 with TRBJ1-1; 7 bases fit TRBD1. Germline values: CDR1 WNHNN, CDR2 SYGVQD (reference sequence). The V gene end was trimmed by 3 bases and the J gene end by 5 bases; junction bases not matched to a gene: 12. The CDR3 is 16 residues long. CDR3 sequence reads: CASSDSGEGAGTEAFF. CDR3 in DNA: TGCGCCAGCAGTGACTCTGGAGAGGGGGCTGGAACTGAAGCTTTCTTT.

As DNA, the CDR3 is TGTGCCAGTAGTATGGTCTCCCGGACAGATACGCAGTATTTT. Its protein is CASSMVSRTDTQYF. This sequence joins TRBV19 and TRBJ2-3; D gene unclear. CDR1 and CDR2 (germline): LNHDA, SQIVND (reference sequence). The CDR3 consists of 14 residues. V was pared by 3 bases and J by 3 bases, with 10 bases between. The full variable domain, its missing parts supplied by reference TRBV19 and TRBJ2-3, is DGGITQSPKYLFRKEGQNVTLSCEQNLNHDAMYWYRQDPGQGLRLIYYSQIVNDFQKGDIAEGYSVSREKKESFPLTVTSAQKNPTAFYLCASSMVSRTDTQYFGPGTRLTVL.

The chain combines TRBV10-3 with TRBJ2-5; weak D call: TRBD2 (5 bases). The J call may be wrong; the DNA end is better matched by TRBJ2-7. CDR3 length equals 16 residues. Germline lookup yields CDR1 ENHRY and CDR2 SYGVKD. This CDR3 is CAISESLAASSYEQYF. In DNA, the CDR3 is TGTGCCATCAGTGAGTCCCTAGCAGCTAGCTCCTACGAGCAGTACTTC.